The rows below give T cell receptor beta chains drawn from one sample of a study of T cell responses to AZD1222 COVID-19 vaccine. Generated by immunoSEQ multiplex PCR, the TCRdb table keeps only in-frame clones and is missing some. The repertoire includes approximately 130,000 clones, over 85% of them detected once, and roughly 1% sits in the top ten. The sequences come from peripheral blood, collected on day 0 of AZD1222 vaccination. The receptors shown here come from an adult in good health. The CDR3 runs from the conserved cysteine through the conserved F or W. The D gene is left open where the match is weak. A row's size may be missing; if present it is once, few, many or a size class.

d_call	v_call	cdr3_length	clone_size	j_call	cdr3_aa	cdr3_nt
.	TRBV7-2	17	.	TRBJ1-4	CASSLSASRGGRGKLFF	TGTGCCAGCAGCTTATCGGCATCTAGGGGGGGGAGGGGAAAACTGTTTTTT
.	TRBV7-9	15	.	TRBJ1-3	CASSLGSVSGNTIYF	TGTGCCAGCAGCTTAGGCAGTGTCTCTGGAAACACCATATATTTT
TRBD1	TRBV3-1/TRBV3-2	16	.	TRBJ2-7	CASSQETGTGGREQYF	TGTGCCAGCAGCCAAGAAACCGGGACAGGGGGCCGAGAGCAGTACTTC
.	TRBV6-5	15	.	TRBJ1-5	CASSKLDSRNQPQHF	TGTGCCAGCAGTAAATTGGACAGTCGCAATCAGCCCCAGCATTTT
.	TRBV7-9	15	.	TRBJ1-2	CASSLATWTDYGYTF	TGTGCCAGCAGCTTAGCGACTTGGACAGACTATGGCTACACCTTC
.	TRBV7-9	15	once	TRBJ2-7	CASSLSAASSYEQYF	TGTGCCAGCAGCTTATCGGCAGCGAGCTCCTACGAGCAGTACTTC
.	TRBV3-1/TRBV3-2	15	.	TRBJ1-6	CASSQGTAWSSPLHF	TGTGCCAGCAGCCAAGGGACGGCGTGGAGTTCACCCCTCCACTTT
.	TRBV6-1	13	.	TRBJ1-6	CASSEGRGSPLHF	TGTGCCAGCAGTGAAGGGAGGGGATCACCCCTCCACTTT
.	TRBV4-1	16	.	TRBJ2-3	CASSQDPRLASVSKYF	TGCGCCAGCAGCCAAGATCCCCGGCTGGCCTCTGTCTCCAAGTATTTT
TRBD1	TRBV5-1	15	.	TRBJ2-7	CASSYRGQGSYEQYF	TGCGCCAGCAGCTATAGGGGACAGGGGAGTTACGAGCAGTACTTC
.	TRBV7-9	14	.	TRBJ2-2	CASSRRGRDGELFF	TGTGCCAGCAGCCGACGTGGGCGCGACGGGGAGCTGTTTTTT
.	TRBV4-1	11	.	TRBJ2-2	CASSQTGELFF	TGCGCCAGCAGCCAAACCGGGGAGCTGTTTTTT
.	TRBV10-3	13	.	TRBJ1-1	CATSQGVNTEAFF	TGTGCCACTTCACAGGGAGTTAACACTGAAGCTTTCTTT
.	TRBV5-3	12	.	TRBJ1-5	CARSSGGQPQHF	TGTGCCAGAAGCTCCGGGGGTCAGCCCCAGCATTTT
.	TRBV18	15	.	TRBJ1-5	CASSPRGDSNQPQHF	TGTGCCAGCTCCCCTCGGGGGGACAGCAATCAGCCCCAGCATTTT
TRBD1	TRBV3-1/TRBV3-2	15	.	TRBJ1-2	CASSAGTGGTYGYTF	TGTGCCAGCAGCGCGGGGACAGGGGGAACTTATGGCTACACCTTC
.	TRBV27	13	.	TRBJ2-1	CASTDLDAGGQFF	TGTGCCAGCACTGACTTGGACGCTGGAGGGCAGTTCTTC
TRBD1	TRBV9	19	.	TRBJ2-1	CASSAPNPPRQGRYNEQFF	TGTGCCAGCAGCGCCCCCAACCCCCCCCGACAGGGACGATACAATGAGCAGTTCTTC
.	TRBV7-8	14	.	TRBJ1-2	CASSSIQGWDGYTF	TGTGCCAGCAGCTCAATCCAGGGGTGGGATGGCTACACCTTC
.	TRBV21-1	13	.	TRBJ1-2	CASSSRGPWGYTF	TGTGCCAGCAGCAGCCGGGGCCCCTGGGGCTACACCTTC
TRBD2	TRBV12-5	15	.	TRBJ2-6	CASGFGGSGANVLTF	TGTGCTAGTGGTTTCGGGGGGTCTGGGGCCAACGTCCTGACTTTC
.	TRBV5-1	15	.	TRBJ2-1	CASSPGAGAHNEQFF	TGCGCCAGCAGCCCGGGGGCGGGGGCTCACAATGAGCAGTTCTTC
.	TRBV2	13	.	TRBJ2-7	CASSVAGSYEQYF	TGTGCCAGCAGTGTTGCGGGCAGTTACGAGCAGTACTTC
.	TRBV3-1/TRBV3-2	14	.	TRBJ1-3	CASSLTENRNTIYF	TGTGCCAGCAGCCTGACGGAGAATCGCAACACCATATATTTT
TRBD1	TRBV6-5	15	.	TRBJ1-2	CASSYSGTANYGYTF	TGTGCCAGCAGTTACTCAGGGACAGCCAACTATGGCTACACCTTC
.	TRBV13	15	.	TRBJ2-7	CASSLVSAGEGEQYF	TGTGCCAGCAGCTTAGTCTCGGCAGGGGAAGGCGAGCAGTACTTC
.	TRBV11-2	14	.	TRBJ2-3	CASSPRLEADTQYF	TGTGCCAGCAGCCCCCGACTAGAGGCAGATACGCAGTATTTT